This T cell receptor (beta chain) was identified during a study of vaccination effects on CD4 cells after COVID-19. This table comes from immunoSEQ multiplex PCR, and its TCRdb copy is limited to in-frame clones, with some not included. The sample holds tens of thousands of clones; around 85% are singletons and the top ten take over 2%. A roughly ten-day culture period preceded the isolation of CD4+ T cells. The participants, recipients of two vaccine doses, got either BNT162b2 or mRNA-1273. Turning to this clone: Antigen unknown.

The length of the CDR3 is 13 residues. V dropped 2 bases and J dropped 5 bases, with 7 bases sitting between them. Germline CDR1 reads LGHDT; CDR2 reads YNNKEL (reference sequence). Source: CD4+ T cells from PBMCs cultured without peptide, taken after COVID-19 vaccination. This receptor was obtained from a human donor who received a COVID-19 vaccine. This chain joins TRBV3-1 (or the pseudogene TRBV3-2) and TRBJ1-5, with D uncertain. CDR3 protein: CASSQFGYQPQHF. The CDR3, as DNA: TGTGCCAGCAGCCAATTTGGTTATCAGCCCCAGCATTTT.